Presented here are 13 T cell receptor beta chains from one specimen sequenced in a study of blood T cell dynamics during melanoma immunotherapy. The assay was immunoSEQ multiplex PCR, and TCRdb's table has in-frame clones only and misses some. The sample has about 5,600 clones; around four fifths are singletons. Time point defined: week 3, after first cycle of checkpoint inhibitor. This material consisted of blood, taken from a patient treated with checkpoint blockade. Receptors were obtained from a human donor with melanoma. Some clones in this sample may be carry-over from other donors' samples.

The CDR3 protein is CAWSRDSGSNQPQHF. DNA for the CDR3: TGTGCCTGGAGTAGGGACAGCGGGAGCAATCAGCCCCAGCATTTT. J is TRBJ1-5 and V is TRBV30; 7 bases fit TRBD1. The V segment lost 2 bases and the J segment 1 base; nucleotides outside the gene matches: 5. The CDR3 loop spans 15 amino acids. Per germline, CDR1 GTSNPN and CDR2 SVGIG (reference sequence).

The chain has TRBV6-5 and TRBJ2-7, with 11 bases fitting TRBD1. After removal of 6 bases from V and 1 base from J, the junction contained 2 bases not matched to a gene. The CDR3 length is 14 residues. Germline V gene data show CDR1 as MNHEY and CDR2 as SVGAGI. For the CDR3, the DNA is TGTGCCAGCAGGGGACAGGGGGTGTCCTACGAGCAGTACTTC. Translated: CASRGQGVSYEQYF.

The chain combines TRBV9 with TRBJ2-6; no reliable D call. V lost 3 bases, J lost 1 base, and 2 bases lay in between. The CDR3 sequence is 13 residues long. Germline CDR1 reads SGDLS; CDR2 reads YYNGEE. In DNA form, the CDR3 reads TGTGCCAGCAGCGAATCTGGGGCCAACGTCCTGACTTTC. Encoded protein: CASSESGANVLTF.

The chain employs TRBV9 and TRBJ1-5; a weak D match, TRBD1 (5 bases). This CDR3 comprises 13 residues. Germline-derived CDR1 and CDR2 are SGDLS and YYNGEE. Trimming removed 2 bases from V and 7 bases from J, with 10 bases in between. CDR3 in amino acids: CASSVAGNQPQHF. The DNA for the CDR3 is TGTGCCAGCAGCGTGGCAGGGAACCAGCCCCAGCATTTT. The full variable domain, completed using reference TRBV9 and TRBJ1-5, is DSGVTQTPKHLITATGQRVTLRCSPRSGDLSVYWYQQSLDQGLQFLIQYYNGEERAKGNILERFSAQQFPDLHSELNLSSLELGDSALYFCASSVAGNQPQHFGDGTRLSIL.

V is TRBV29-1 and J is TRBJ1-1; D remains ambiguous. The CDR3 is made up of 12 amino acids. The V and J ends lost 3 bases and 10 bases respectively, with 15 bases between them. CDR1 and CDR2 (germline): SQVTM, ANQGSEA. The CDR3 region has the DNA TGCAGCGTTGAGGGATCAGTTGTTGGAGCTTTCTTT. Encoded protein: CSVEGSVVGAFF.

In DNA form, the CDR3 reads TGCGCCAGCAGCCAAGATCTTCCACTAGCGGGGGGCGACCAAGAGACCCAGTACTTC. Translating gives CASSQDLPLAGGDQETQYF. The chain is built from TRBV4-3 and TRBJ2-5; 12 bases map to TRBD2. CDR3 size: 19 residues. Germline CDR1 is LGHNA and CDR2 is YSLEER. V shed 0 bases, J shed 0 bases, and the junction held 8 bases outside the gene matches.

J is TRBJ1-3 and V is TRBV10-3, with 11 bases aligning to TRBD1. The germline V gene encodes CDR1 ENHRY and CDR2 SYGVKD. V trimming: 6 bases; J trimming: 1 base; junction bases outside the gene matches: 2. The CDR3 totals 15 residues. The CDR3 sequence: CAIRGTGGSGNTIYF. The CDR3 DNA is TGTGCCATCAGGGGGACAGGGGGTTCTGGAAACACCATATATTTT.

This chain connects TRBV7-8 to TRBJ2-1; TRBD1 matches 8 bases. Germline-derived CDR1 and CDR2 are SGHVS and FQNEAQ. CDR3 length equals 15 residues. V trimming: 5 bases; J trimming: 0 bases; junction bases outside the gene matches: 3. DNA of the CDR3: TGTGCCAGCAGCGCTACAGGGGGCTCCTACAATGAGCAGTTCTTC. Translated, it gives CASSATGGSYNEQFF.

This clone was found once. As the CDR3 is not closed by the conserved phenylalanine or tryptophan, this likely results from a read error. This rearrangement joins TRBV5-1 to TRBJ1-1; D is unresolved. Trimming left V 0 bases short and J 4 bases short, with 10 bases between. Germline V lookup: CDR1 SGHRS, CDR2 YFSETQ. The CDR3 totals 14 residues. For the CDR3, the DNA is TGCGCCAGCAGCTTGGGGTCCGCGGCCACTGAAGCTTTCCTT. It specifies CASSLGSAATEAFL.

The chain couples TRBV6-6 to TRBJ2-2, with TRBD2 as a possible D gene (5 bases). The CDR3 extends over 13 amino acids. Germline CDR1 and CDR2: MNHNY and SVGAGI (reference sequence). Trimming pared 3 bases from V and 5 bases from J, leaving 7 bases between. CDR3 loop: CASSYPGTGELFF. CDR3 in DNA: TGTGCCAGCAGTTATCCGGGGACCGGGGAGCTGTTTTTT.

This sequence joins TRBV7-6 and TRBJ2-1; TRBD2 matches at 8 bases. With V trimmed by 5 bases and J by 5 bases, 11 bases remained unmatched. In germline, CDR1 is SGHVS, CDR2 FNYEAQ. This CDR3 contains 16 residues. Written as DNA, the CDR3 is TGTGCCAGCAGCCCTAGAATAGCGGGGACTCACAATGAGCAGTTCTTC. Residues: CASSPRIAGTHNEQFF.

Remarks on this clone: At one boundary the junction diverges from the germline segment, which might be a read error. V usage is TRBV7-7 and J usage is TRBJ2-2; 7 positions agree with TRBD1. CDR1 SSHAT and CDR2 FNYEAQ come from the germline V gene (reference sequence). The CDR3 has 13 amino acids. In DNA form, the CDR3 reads TGTGCTAGCAGACAGGGTTTTTCTGGGGAGCTGTTTTTT. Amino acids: CASRQGFSGELFF.

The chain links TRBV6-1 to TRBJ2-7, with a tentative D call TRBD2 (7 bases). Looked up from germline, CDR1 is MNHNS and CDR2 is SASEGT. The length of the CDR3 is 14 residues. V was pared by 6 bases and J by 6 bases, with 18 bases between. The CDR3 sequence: CASRAVGGAGEQYF. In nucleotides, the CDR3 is TGTGCCAGCAGGGCTGTAGGGGGGGCGGGCGAGCAGTACTTC.